These 9 T cell receptor beta chains were sequenced from one sample in a study of metastatic and nonmetastatic thyroid tumors. TCRdb recomputed clones from the PCR reads via MiXCR. Of 26,000 or so clones listed, over 15% are singletons. Ahead of thyroid surgery, no patient had received treatment of any kind. The sequenced sample consisted of blood. The receptors were gathered from a female donor with papillary thyroid cancer or a benign thyroid nodule (not recorded which). Some clones in this sample may be carry-over from other donors' samples.

Concerning this clone: Possible read error: a much larger clone is one base away. The chain carries TRBV11-2 and TRBJ2-3; D ambiguous. The CDR3 totals 11 residues. Germline-derived CDR1 and CDR2 are SGHAT and FQNNGV. Trimming cost V 1 base and J 8 bases, with 4 bases left between them. CDR3 DNA sequence: TGTGCCAGCAGCTTAGGAGGTACGCAGTATTTT. It yields the protein CASSLGGTQYF.

This clone appeared many times. CDR3 DNA sequence: TGTGCCAGCAGTAGGCAGGGGGCTCGTCAGCCCCAGCATTTT. This encodes CASSRQGARQPQHF. This chain uses TRBV6-1 with TRBJ1-5; the match to TRBD1 covers 8 bases. V dropped 5 bases and J dropped 6; count of bases not matched to a gene: 6. This CDR3 has 14 amino acids. Germline loops: CDR1 MNHNS, CDR2 SASEGT.

This clone was seen at least ten times. The chain recombines TRBV20-1 with TRBJ2-4, with D unresolved. The germline V gene encodes CDR1 DFQATT and CDR2 SNEGSKA (reference sequence). V lost 6 bases, J lost 8 bases, and 14 bases lay in between. This CDR3 has 12 residues. DNA of the CDR3: TGCAGTGCCATAAGGCCGAGTCACATTCAGTACTTC. The encoded protein is CSAIRPSHIQYF.

CDR3 nucleotides: TGTGCCAGCAGTTTTGGATACACTAGCGGAGCTTGGGCCCAGTACTTC. Translated: CASSFGYTSGAWAQYF. The gene calls are TRBV12-3 or TRBV12-4 and TRBJ2-5; TRBD2 aligns across 8 bases. After removal of 3 bases from V and 9 bases from J, the junction contained 15 bases not matched to a gene. The CDR3 totals 16 residues.

This clone appeared many times. The V call is TRBV6-1, the J call TRBJ2-5; weak D call: TRBD1 (6 bases). Germline-derived CDR1 and CDR2 are MNHNS and SASEGT. The CDR3 covers 13 residues. Deletions cut 5 bases from V and 5 bases from J, with 12 bases between. CDR3: CASSSGARETQYF. Here the CDR3 DNA reads TGTGCCAGCAGTTCAGGGGCTAGGGAGACCCAGTACTTC.

This sequence joins TRBV11-3 and TRBJ2-1, with D perhaps TRBD1 or TRBD2 (6 bases each). V lost 0 bases and J lost 2, with 8 bases in between. Germline V lookup: CDR1 SGHNT, CDR2 YENEEA. This CDR3 is 15 amino acids long. The CDR3 nucleotides are TGTGCCAGCAGCTTAGATGGGGGGCCCTACAATGAGCAGTTCTTC. It codes for CASSLDGGPYNEQFF.

This clone came up many times. V is TRBV10-3 and J is TRBJ1-1; D might be TRBD1 (6 bases). The V end was cut by 5 bases, the J end by 2 bases, with 15 bases between. Per germline, CDR1 ENHRY and CDR2 SYGVKD. This CDR3 comprises 15 residues. The CDR3 loop is CAISSSTGHNTEAFF. In DNA form, the CDR3 reads TGTGCCATCAGTTCATCGACAGGACACAACACTGAAGCTTTCTTT.

The table lists this clone with many counts. The V and J genes are TRBV11-1 and TRBJ2-2, with 8 bases aligning to TRBD2. Germline V gives CDR1 SGHAT, CDR2 FQDESV (reference sequence). This CDR3 spans 16 amino acids. The trim removed 4 bases at V and 0 bases at J, leaving 4 bases unmatched. CDR3 in amino acids: CASSSGLAANTGELFF. The CDR3 nucleotides are TGTGCCAGCAGCTCCGGACTAGCTGCGAACACCGGGGAGCTGTTTTTT.

The V call is TRBV28, the J call TRBJ2-7; perhaps TRBD2 as D (5 bases). Trimming pared 7 bases from V and 3 bases from J, leaving 22 bases between. The CDR3 runs 16 residues. Germline V lookup: CDR1 MDHEN, CDR2 SYDVKM. The CDR3 sequence: CASNEAGPRVHYEQYF. CDR3 coding DNA: TGTGCCAGCAACGAGGCGGGTCCCCGTGTGCACTACGAGCAGTACTTC.